This record covers a single T cell receptor beta chain. Its antigen is still unknown. This CDR3 contains 15 residues. Germline lookup yields CDR1 SNHLY and CDR2 FYNNEI. The data belong to a study of human CD8 memory T cell subsets. Regarding the study as a whole: T cells showing similarly high diversity were the stem-like memory and precursor exhausted cells, not the effector memory cells.

TCR beta libraries were made by UMI-labeled 5' RACE. TCRdb reprocessed the 5' RACE reads; each CDR3 protein has one entry and no DNA is given. The table lists approximately 7,500 distinct CDR3 sequences. This sequence was found in a human donor in good health. The chain recombines TRBV2 with TRBJ2-2; the TCRdb D gene call, TRBD1, has no DNA to confirm it. Sequenced input: CD8+ T cells from PBMCs. The CDR3 spells CASSPGQVSPGELFF. Drawing the rest from reference TRBV2 and TRBJ2-2, the complete variable domain is EPEVTQTPSHQVTQMGQEVILRCVPISNHLYFYWYRQILGQKVEFLVSFYNNEISEKSEIFDDQFSVERPDGSNFTLKIRSTKLEDSAMYFCASSPGQVSPGELFFGEGSRLTVL.